The rows below give T cell receptor beta chains drawn from one sample of a study of tumor-infiltrating lymphocytes in primary liver carcinoma. In TCRdb, the multiplex PCR reads were re-called with MiXCR into one record per CDR3 protein. Of about 180,000 distinct CDR3 sequences listed, over 50% were seen once; the top ten hold around 68%. The sample consisted of peripheral blood. Every receptor here comes from a man between 40 and 49 years old with primary liver carcinoma and hepatitis B virus infection. Both conserved end residues are part of each CDR3. Fields, in order: V gene, J gene, D gene, CDR3 protein. A D gene is named only where the DNA matches it firmly.

TRBV10-1	TRBJ2-1	TRBD1	CASSAGTGPGEEQFF
TRBV11-2	TRBJ2-7	-	CASSPVRVGDRGIEQYF
TRBV6-5	TRBJ2-2	TRBD1	CASSILGQGAINTGELFF
TRBV12-3/TRBV12-4	TRBJ2-3	-	CASSLAQGGDTQYF
TRBV6-5	TRBJ2-2	-	CASSYSSVGAAAGELFF
TRBV12-3/TRBV12-4	TRBJ1-5	TRBD1	CASSPGQGVNQPQHF
TRBV11-2	TRBJ2-7	-	CASSLVCGLSSYGQYF
TRBV4-1	TRBJ2-1	TRBD2	CASSQKGLVGGGTYNEQFF
TRBV11-1	TRBJ2-1	TRBD2	CASSPGTSVYNEQFF
TRBV10-1	TRBJ2-1	-	CASKDSGNEQFF
TRBV11-2	TRBJ2-1	TRBD2	CVSSLVGGRHNEQFF
TRBV28	TRBJ2-1	-	CATSLPGTYNEQFF
TRBV11-2	TRBJ2-2	TRBD2	CASSTPTSGTNTGELFF
TRBV7-8	TRBJ2-7	-	CASSWRTSASYEQYF
TRBV7-8	TRBJ1-1	-	CASSLGPDIEAFF
TRBV30	TRBJ2-2	-	CAWSVGGSRNTGELFF
TRBV6-6	TRBJ2-1	TRBD1	CASNPDRVVDNEQFF
TRBV12-3/TRBV12-4	TRBJ2-3	TRBD1	CASRRQGFADTQYF
TRBV28	TRBJ2-1	-	CASSSDPWEQFF
TRBV29-1	TRBJ2-1	TRBD2	CSVAGTSESNEQFF
TRBV10-3	TRBJ2-7	-	CAITRQSSSYEQYF
TRBV11-2	TRBJ2-2	-	CSSSGWSSGELFF
TRBV29-1	TRBJ1-4	-	CSAGGAGSEKLFF
TRBV12-3/TRBV12-4	TRBJ2-1	TRBD2	CASSSPSGSYTHEQFF
TRBV5-4	TRBJ2-5	TRBD2	CASSFSGRGETQYF
TRBV29-1	TRBJ2-3	TRBD2	CSVAHSGDTDTQYF
TRBV11-2	TRBJ2-1	-	CASSDIGGPNEQFF
TRBV6-1	TRBJ2-1	-	CASSEAQILNEQFF
TRBV28	TRBJ2-5	TRBD1	CASSLYPEGQTQETQYF
TRBV28	TRBJ2-1	-	CASSWYNEQFF
TRBV12-3/TRBV12-4	TRBJ2-5	-	CASSFERQETQYF
TRBV4-1	TRBJ2-5	-	CASSPAGVGTRYF
TRBV6-1	TRBJ2-7	-	CASKASATYEQYF
TRBV21-1	TRBJ2-1	-	CASSKGEREAYNEQFF
TRBV12-3/TRBV12-4	TRBJ2-1	TRBD2	CASKSAAGLAGNEQFF
TRBV6-1	TRBJ2-4	TRBD2	CASSLTGGAKNIQYF
TRBV11-2	TRBJ1-2	-	CASSLAGVENYGYTF
TRBV6-5	TRBJ1-1	-	CASRPEREGTEAFF
TRBV11-2	TRBJ2-7	TRBD1	CASSFSRGSKTSYEQYF
TRBV11-2	TRBJ1-1	TRBD1	CANSPAQGAGEASF
TRBV4-1	TRBJ1-4	-	CASSQEGRGDGEKLFF
TRBV11-1	TRBJ1-2	-	CASSLAGPARRGYTF
TRBV11-2	TRBJ2-2	-	CASSLAPASIGTGELFF
TRBV11-2	TRBJ1-2	-	CASSRGPGDRGYTF
TRBV4-1	TRBJ2-3	TRBD2	CASSPTIPREGHNTQYF
TRBV11-3	TRBJ2-1	-	CASSLAAADNEQFF
TRBV6-1	TRBJ1-2	TRBD1	CASSRQGYYGYTF
TRBV6-2/TRBV6-3	TRBJ2-5	-	CASSYSGETQYF